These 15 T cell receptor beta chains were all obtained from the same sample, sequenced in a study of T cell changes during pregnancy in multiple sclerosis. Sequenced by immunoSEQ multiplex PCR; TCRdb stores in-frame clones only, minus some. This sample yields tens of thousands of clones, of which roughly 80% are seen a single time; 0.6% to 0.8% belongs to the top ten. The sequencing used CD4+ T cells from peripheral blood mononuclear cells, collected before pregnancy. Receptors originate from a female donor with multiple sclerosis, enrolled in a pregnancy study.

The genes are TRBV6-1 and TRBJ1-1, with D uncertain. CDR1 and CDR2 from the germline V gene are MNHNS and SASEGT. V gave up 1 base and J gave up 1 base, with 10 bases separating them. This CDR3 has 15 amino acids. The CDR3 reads CASSEDLEWNTEAFF. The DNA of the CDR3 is TGTGCCAGCAGTGAAGACCTGGAGTGGAACACTGAAGCTTTCTTT.

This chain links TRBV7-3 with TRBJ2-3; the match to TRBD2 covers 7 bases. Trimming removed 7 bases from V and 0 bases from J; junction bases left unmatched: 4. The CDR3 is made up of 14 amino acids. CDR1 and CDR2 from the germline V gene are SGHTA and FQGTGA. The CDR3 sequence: CASTHGGSTDTQYF. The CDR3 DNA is TGTGCCAGCACCCACGGGGGGAGCACAGATACGCAGTATTTT.

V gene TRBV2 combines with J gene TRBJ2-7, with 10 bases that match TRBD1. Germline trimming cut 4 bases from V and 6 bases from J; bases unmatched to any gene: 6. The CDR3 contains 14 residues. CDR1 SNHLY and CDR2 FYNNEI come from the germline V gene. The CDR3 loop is CASSGDRGGGEQYF. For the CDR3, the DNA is TGTGCCAGCAGTGGGGACAGGGGAGGCGGCGAGCAGTACTTC. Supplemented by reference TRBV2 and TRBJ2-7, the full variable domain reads EPEVTQTPSHQVTQMGQEVILRCVPISNHLYFYWYRQILGQKVEFLVSFYNNEISEKSEIFDDQFSVERPDGSNFTLKIRSTKLEDSAMYFCASSGDRGGGEQYFGPGTRLTVT.

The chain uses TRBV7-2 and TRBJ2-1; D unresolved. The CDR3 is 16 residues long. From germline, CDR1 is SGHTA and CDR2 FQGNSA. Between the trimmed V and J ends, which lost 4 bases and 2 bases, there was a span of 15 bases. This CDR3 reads CASSSSFSGPYNEQFF. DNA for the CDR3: TGTGCCAGCAGCTCTTCCTTTTCGGGTCCCTACAATGAGCAGTTCTTC.

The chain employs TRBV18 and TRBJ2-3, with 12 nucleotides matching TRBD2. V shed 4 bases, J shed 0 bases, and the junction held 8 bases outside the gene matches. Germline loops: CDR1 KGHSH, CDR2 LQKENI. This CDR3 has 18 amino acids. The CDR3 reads CASSRGTSGPPSTDTQYF. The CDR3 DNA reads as TGTGCCAGCTCACGAGGGACTAGCGGGCCTCCTAGCACAGATACGCAGTATTTT.

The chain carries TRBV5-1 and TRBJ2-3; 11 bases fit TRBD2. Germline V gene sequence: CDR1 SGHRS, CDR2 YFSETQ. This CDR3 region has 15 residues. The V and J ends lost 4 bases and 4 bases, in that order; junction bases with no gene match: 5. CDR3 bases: TGCGCCAGCAGCGCGACTAGCGGGATCGCAGATACGCAGTATTTT. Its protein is CASSATSGIADTQYF.

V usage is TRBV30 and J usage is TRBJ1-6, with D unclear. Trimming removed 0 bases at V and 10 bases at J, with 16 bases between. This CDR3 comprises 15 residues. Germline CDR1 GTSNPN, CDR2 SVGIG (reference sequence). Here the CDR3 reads CAWSVSSSAGSPLHF. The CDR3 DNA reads TGTGCCTGGAGTGTATCAAGTTCGGCGGGGTCACCCCTCCACTTT.

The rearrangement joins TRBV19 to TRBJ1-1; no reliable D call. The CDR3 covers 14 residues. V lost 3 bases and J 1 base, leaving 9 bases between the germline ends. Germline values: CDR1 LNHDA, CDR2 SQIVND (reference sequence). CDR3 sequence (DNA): TGTGCCAGTAGTATTCCAGGTTGGAACACTGAAGCTTTCTTT. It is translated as CASSIPGWNTEAFF.

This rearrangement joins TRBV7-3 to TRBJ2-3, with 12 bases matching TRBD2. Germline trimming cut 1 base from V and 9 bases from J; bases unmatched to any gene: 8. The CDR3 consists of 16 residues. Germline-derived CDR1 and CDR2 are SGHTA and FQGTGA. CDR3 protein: CASSLSPSGGAGTQYF. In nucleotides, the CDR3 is TGTGCCAGCAGCTTAAGCCCTAGCGGGGGGGCAGGAACGCAGTATTTT.

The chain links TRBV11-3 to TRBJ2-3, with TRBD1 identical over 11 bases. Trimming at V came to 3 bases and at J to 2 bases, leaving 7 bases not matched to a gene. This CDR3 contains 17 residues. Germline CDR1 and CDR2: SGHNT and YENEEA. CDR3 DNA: TGTGCCAGCAGCTTTCAAGGACAGGGGGCTTCCACAGATACGCAGTATTTT. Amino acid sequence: CASSFQGQGASTDTQYF.

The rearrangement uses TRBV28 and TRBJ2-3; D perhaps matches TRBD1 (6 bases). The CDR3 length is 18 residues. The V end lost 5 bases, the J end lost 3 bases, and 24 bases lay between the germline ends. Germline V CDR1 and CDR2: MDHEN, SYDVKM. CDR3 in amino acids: CASSAPQGREPLTDTQYF. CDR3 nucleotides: TGTGCCAGCAGTGCACCACAGGGAAGGGAACCATTGACAGATACGCAGTATTTT.

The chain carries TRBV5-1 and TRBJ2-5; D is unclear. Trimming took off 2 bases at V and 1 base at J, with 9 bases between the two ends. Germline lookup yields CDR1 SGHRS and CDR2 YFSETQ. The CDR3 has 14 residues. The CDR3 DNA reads TGCGCCAGCAGCTTTGAGAACAGCCAAGAGACCCAGTACTTC. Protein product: CASSFENSQETQYF.

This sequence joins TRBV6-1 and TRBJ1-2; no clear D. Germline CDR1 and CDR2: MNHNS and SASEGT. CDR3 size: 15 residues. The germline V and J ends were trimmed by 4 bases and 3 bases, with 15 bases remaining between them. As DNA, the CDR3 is TGTGCCAGCAGTGCTAGGTTTGGTCTAGACTATGGCTACACCTTC. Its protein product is CASSARFGLDYGYTF.

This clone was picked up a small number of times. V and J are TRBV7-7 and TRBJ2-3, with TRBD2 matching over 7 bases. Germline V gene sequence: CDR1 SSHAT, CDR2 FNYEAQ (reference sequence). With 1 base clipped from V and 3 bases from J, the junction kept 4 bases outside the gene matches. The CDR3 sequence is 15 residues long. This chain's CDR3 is CASSLGLAVTDTQYF. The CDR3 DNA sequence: TGTGCCAGCAGCTTAGGACTAGCTGTTACAGATACGCAGTATTTT.

The CDR3 nucleotides are TGTGCCAGCAGTTCAATCTCCTATAATTCACCCCTCCACTTT. Translating it yields CASSSISYNSPLHF. The V and J genes are TRBV6-5 and TRBJ1-6; D is ambiguous. V lost 4 bases, J lost 0 bases, and 4 bases lay in between. Germline CDR1 MNHEY, CDR2 SVGAGI. The CDR3 is 14 amino acids.